This T cell receptor (beta chain) stems from a study of T-cell memory formation after mild COVID-19. TCRdb analysed the 5' RACE reads with MiXCR anew, one entry per CDR3 protein. The sample has over 350,000 distinct CDR3 sequences; less than 25% are singletons. V lost 0 bases and J 8 bases, leaving 11 bases between the germline ends. CDR3 size: 15 residues. Germline CDR1 is MNHEY and CDR2 is SMNVEV (reference sequence). The sequenced sample was PBMCs or a T cell subset sorted from them (not recorded which). The genes are TRBV27 and TRBJ1-6; D gene unclear. The clonotype was recovered from an adult woman who had mild COVID-19 (a few samples of this study predate the infection). Cell type and time point are not known. CDR3 sequence reads: CASSLSGRRDSPLHF. DNA for the CDR3: TGTGCCAGCAGTTTATCGGGCAGGAGGGATTCACCCCTCCACTTT.